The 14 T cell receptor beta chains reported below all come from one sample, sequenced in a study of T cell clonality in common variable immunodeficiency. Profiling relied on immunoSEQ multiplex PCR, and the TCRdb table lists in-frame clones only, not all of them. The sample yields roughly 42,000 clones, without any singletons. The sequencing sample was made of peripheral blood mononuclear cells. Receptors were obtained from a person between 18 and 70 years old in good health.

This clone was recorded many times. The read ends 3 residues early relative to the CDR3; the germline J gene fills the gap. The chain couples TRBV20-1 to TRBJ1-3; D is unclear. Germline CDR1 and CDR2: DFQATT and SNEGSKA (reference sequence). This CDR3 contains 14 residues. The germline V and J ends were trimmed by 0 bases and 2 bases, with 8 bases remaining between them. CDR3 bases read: TGCAGTGCTAGAGATACCCGGGCTGGAAACACC. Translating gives CSARDTRAGNT. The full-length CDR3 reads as CSARDTRAGNTIYF.

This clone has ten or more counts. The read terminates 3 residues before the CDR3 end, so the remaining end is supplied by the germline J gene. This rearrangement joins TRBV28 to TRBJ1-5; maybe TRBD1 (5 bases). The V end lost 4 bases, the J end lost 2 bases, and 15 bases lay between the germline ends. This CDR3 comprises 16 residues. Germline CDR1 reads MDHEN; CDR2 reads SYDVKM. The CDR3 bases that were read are TGTGCCAGCAGTTCGGAGGAGGGGAGGGGCAATCAGCCC. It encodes CASSSEEGRGNQP. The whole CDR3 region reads CASSSEEGRGNQPQHF. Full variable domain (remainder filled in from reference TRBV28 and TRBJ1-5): DVKVTQSSRYLVKRTGEKVFLECVQDMDHENMFWYRQDPGLGLRLIYFSYDVKMKEKGDIPEGYSVSREKKERFSLILESASTNQTSMYLCASSSEEGRGNQPQHFGDGTRLSIL.

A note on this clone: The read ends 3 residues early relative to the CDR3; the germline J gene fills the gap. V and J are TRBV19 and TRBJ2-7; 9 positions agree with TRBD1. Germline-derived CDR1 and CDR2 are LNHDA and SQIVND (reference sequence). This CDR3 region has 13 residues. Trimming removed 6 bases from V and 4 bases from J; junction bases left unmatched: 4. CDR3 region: CASSGTGSYEQYF. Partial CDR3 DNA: TGTGCCAGTAGCGGGACAGGGAGTTACGAG.

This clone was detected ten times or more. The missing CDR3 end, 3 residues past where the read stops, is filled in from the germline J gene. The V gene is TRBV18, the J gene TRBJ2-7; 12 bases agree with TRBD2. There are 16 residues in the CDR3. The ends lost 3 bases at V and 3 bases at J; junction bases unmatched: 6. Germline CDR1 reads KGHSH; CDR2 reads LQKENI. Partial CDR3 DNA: TGTGCCAGCTCACCTCAGTGGACTAGCGGGGACTACGAG. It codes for CASSPQWTSGDYE. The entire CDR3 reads CASSPQWTSGDYEQYF. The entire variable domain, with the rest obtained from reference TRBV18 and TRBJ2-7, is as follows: NAGVMQNPRHLVRRRGQEARLRCSPMKGHSHVYWYRQLPEEGLKFMVYLQKENIIDESGMPKERFSAEFPKEGPSILRIQQVVRGDSAAYFCASSPQWTSGDYEQYFGPGTRLTVT.

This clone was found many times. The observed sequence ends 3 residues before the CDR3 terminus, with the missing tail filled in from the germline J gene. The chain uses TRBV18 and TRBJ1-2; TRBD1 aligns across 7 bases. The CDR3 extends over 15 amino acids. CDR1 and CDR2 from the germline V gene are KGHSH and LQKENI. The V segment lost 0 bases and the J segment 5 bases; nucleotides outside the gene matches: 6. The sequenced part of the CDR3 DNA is TGTGCCAGCTCACCACCTGAGGGGGCGGAATATGGC. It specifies CASSPPEGAEYG. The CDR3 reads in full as CASSPPEGAEYGYTF.

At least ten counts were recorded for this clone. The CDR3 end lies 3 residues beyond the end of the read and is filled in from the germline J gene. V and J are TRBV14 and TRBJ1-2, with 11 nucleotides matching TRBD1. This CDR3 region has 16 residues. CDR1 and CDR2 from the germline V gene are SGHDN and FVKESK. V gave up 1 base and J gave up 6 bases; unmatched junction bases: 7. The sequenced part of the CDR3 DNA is TGTGCCAGCAGCCAAGTAGGGACAGGGGGATCAAATGGC. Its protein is CASSQVGTGGSNG. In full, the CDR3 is CASSQVGTGGSNGYTF.

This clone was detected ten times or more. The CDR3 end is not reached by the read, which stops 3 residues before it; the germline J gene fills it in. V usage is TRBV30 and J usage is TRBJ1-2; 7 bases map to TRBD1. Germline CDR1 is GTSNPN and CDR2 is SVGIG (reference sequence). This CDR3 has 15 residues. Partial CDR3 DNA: TGTGCCTGGAGTGTGTTGAGGGGGCAAAGTAACGGC. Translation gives CAWSVLRGQSNG. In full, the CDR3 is CAWSVLRGQSNGYTF.

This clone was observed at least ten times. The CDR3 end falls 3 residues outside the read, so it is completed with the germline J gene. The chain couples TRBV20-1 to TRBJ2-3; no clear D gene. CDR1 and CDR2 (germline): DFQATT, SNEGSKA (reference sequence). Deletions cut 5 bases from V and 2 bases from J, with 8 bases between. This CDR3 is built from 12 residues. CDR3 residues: CSALTPTDTQYF. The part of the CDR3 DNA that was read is TGCAGTGCTTTAACACCCACAGATACG.

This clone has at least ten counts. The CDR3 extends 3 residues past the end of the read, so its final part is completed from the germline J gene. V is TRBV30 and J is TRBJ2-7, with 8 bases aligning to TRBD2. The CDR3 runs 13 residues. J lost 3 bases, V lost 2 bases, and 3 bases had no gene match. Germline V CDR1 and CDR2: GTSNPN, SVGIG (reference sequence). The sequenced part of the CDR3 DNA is TGTGCCTGGAGTCGGGGGGGAGACTACGAG. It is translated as CAWSRGGDYE. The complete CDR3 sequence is CAWSRGGDYEQYF. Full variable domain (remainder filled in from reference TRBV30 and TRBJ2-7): SQTIHQWPATLVQPVGSPLSLECTVEGTSNPNLYWYRQAAGRGLQLLFYSVGIGQISSEVPQNLSASRPQDRQFILSSKKLLLSDSGFYLCAWSRGGDYEQYFGPGTRLTVT.

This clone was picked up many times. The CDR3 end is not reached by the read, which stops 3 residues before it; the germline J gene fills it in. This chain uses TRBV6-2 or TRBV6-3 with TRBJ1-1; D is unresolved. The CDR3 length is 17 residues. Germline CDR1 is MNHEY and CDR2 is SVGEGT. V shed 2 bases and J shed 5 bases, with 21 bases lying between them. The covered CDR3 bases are TGTGCCAGCAGTTACGCTACCCTCGCCGGGGTAAGGACTGAA. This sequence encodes CASSYATLAGVRTE. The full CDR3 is CASSYATLAGVRTEAFF.

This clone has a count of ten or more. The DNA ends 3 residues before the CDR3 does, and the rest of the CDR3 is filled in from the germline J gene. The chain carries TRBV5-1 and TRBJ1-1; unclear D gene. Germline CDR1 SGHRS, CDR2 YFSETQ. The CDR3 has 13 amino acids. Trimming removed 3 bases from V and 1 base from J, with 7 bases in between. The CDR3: CASSSDTNTEAFF. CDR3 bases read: TGCGCCAGCAGCTCCGACACGAACACTGAA.

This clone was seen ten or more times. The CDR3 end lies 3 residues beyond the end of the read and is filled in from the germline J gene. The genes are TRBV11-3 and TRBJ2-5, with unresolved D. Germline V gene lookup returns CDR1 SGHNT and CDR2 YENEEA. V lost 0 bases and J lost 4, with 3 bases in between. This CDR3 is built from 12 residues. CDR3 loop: CASSLDRETQYF. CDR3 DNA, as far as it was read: TGTGCCAGCAGCTTAGATCGAGAGACC.

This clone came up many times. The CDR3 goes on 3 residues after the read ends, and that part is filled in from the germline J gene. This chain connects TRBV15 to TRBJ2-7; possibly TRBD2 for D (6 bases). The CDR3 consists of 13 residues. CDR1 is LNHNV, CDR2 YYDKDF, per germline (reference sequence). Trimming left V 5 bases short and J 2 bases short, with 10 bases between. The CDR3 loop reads CATSRGITYEQYF. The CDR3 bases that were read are TGTGCCACCAGCCGGGGGATAACCTACGAG.

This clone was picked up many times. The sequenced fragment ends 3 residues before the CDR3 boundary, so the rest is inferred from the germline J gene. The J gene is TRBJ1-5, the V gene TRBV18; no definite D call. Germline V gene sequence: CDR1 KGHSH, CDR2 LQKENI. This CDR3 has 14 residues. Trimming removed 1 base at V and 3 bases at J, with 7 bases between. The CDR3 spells CASSPQGTNQPQHF. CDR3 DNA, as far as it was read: TGTGCCAGCTCACCACAGGGTACCAATCAGCCC.